Shown below are 17 T cell receptor beta chains from a single sample sequenced in a study of molecular identifiers for immune sequencing clone quantification. TCRdb itself ran the PCR reads through MiXCR, one entry per CDR3 protein. The table has 250,000 to 400,000 distinct CDR3 sequences, about 22% seen once. Specimen: naive CD8+ T cells from blood, with Jurkat cell RNA spiked in. Subset described: FACS-sorted CD8+CD4-CCR7+CD45RA+ naive T cells. Every receptor here comes from a human donor in good health. Some libraries in this study had Jurkat cell RNA spiked in.

This clonotype was found a few times. This sequence may be a read error, since a much larger clone differs from it by one base. The chain recombines TRBV29-1 with TRBJ1-3; D is undetermined. The germline CDR1 and CDR2 sequences are SQVTM and ANQGSEA. The CDR3 spans 11 residues. CDR3: CSVEVDNTVYF. CDR3 in DNA: TGCAGCGTTGAGGTCGACAACACCGTATATTTT. The full variable domain, in which reference TRBV29-1 and TRBJ1-3 provide the parts outside the CDR3, is SAVISQKPSRDICQRGTSLTIQCQVDSQVTMMFWYRQQPGQSLTLIATANQGSEATYESGFVIDKFPISRPNLTFSTLTVSNMSPEDSSIYLCSVEVDNTVYFGEGSWLTVV.

As regards this clonotype: A much larger clone sits a single nucleotide away, making a read error possible. The J gene is TRBJ2-7, the V gene TRBV6-6; D gene uncertain. Germline loops: CDR1 MNHNY, CDR2 SVGAGI (reference sequence). The CDR3 loop spans 15 amino acids. V shed 0 bases and J shed 5 bases, with 14 bases lying between them. The CDR3 sequence is CASSYSAGRFDEQYF. DNA of the CDR3: TGTGCCAGCAGTTACTCGGCCGGCAGGTTTGACGAGCAGTACTTC.

With regard to this clonotype: Germline and junction disagree at one end, which may indicate a read error. The V gene is TRBV4-3, the J gene TRBJ2-1; no clear D gene. Germline V lookup: CDR1 LGHNA, CDR2 YSLEER. This CDR3 is built from 16 residues. In DNA, the CDR3 is TGCGCCAGCAGCCCTATGGGCCCTAACTCCTACGATGAGCAGTTCTTC. This gives the protein CASSPMGPNSYDEQFF.

This clonotype was counted at least ten times. The gene calls are TRBV25-1 and TRBJ2-2; 8 bases align to TRBD1. This CDR3 has 16 amino acids. The trim removed 3 bases at V and 2 bases at J, leaving 5 bases unmatched. Germline assignment: CDR1 MGHDK and CDR2 SYGVNS. The CDR3 protein is CASSDPGGTNTGELFF. The CDR3 coding sequence is TGTGCCAGCAGTGACCCAGGGGGCACCAACACCGGGGAGCTGTTTTTT.

For this clonotype: This may stem from a read error, because a much larger clone lies one nucleotide away. The chain couples TRBV3-1 to TRBJ2-7; D gene unclear. This CDR3 is built from 13 residues. V gave up 4 bases and J gave up 4 bases, with 11 bases separating them. Germline V CDR1 and CDR2: LGHDT, YNNKEL (reference sequence). The CDR3 DNA is TGTGCCAGCAGCCTGTATGTGGGTTACGAGCAGTACTTC. Amino acids: CASSLYVGYEQYF.

This clonotype was detected only a few times. V and J are TRBV4-1 and TRBJ2-4, with TRBD1 matching over 11 bases. The CDR3 sequence is 16 residues long. J was trimmed by 8 bases and V by 1 base; bases with no gene match: 7. In germline, CDR1 is MGHRA, CDR2 YSYEKL. CDR3 loop: CASSQGHRDRGDIQYF. CDR3 nucleotides: TGCGCCAGCAGCCAAGGTCACCGGGACAGGGGGGACATTCAGTACTTC.

The V gene is TRBV4-3, the J gene TRBJ2-6, with unresolved D. V lost 4 bases, J lost 0 bases, and 10 bases lay in between. Germline CDR1 is LGHNA and CDR2 is YSLEER. This CDR3 is 16 amino acids long. The CDR3 DNA is TGCGCCAGCAGCCCGACATGGGACTCTGGGGCCAACGTCCTGACTTTC. It is translated as CASSPTWDSGANVLTF.

This clonotype appeared a few times. This sequence joins TRBV12-3 or TRBV12-4 and TRBJ2-5; maybe TRBD1 (5 bases). The CDR3 totals 16 residues. Trimming removed 1 base at V and 2 bases at J, with 14 bases between. CDR3 sequence (DNA): TGTGCCAGCAGTTTAGTTAGGGCCAGGACACAAGAGACCCAGTACTTC. Amino acids: CASSLVRARTQETQYF.

Regarding this clonotype: This sequence may be a read error, since a much larger clone differs from it by one base. This chain connects TRBV19 to TRBJ2-2, with no clear D. Germline V lookup: CDR1 LNHDA, CDR2 SQIVND (reference sequence). The CDR3 is 14 amino acids. V was pared by 6 bases and J by 4 bases, with 12 bases between. CDR3 region: CASRECGPTGELFF. CDR3 DNA: TGTGCCAGTAGGGAGTGCGGCCCCACCGGGGAGCTGTTTTTT.

Comments on this clonotype: Being one base from a much bigger clone, this may be a read error. This rearrangement joins TRBV4-2 to TRBJ2-3; the match to TRBD2 covers 14 bases. Germline CDR1 is LGHNA and CDR2 is YNFKEQ. The CDR3 length is 18 residues. In DNA form, the CDR3 reads TGTGCCGGCAGCCAAGATTCGGGACTAGCGGGAGTTAGGGATACGCAGTATTTT. It translates to CAGSQDSGLAGVRDTQYF.

This clonotype has ten or more counts. The gene calls are TRBV29-1 and TRBJ2-7; D might be TRBD1 or TRBD2, each matching 5 bases. V was shortened by 3 bases and J by 6 bases, with 15 bases between the two germline ends. CDR1 SQVTM and CDR2 ANQGSEA come from the germline V gene. The CDR3 loop spans 13 amino acids. CDR3 coding DNA: TGCAGCGTTGATCCAGAGGGACCGGGCGAGCAGTACTTC. Protein product: CSVDPEGPGEQYF.

In its sample, this clonotype was seen many times. The rearrangement uses TRBV27 and TRBJ1-1; maybe TRBD1 (5 bases). Trimming shortened V by 5 bases and J by 0 bases, and 10 bases separated the two germline ends. Germline-derived CDR1 and CDR2 are MNHEY and SMNVEV (reference sequence). The CDR3 contains 14 residues. CDR3 coding DNA: TGTGCCAGCAGTCCTGGGACGCTGAACACTGAAGCTTTCTTT. This sequence encodes CASSPGTLNTEAFF.

This clonotype was seen at least ten times. This sequence joins TRBV29-1 and TRBJ2-3; a possible D gene is TRBD1 (6 bases). The CDR3 spans 14 residues. Per germline, CDR1 SQVTM and CDR2 ANQGSEA. Trimming pared 3 bases from V and 0 bases from J, leaving 10 bases between. CDR3 loop: CSVDLGGSTDTQYF. In nucleotides, the CDR3 is TGCAGCGTTGATTTAGGGGGTAGCACAGATACGCAGTATTTT.

This chain joins TRBV7-8 and TRBJ2-7, with D uncertain. Trimming pared 1 base from V and 2 bases from J, leaving 9 bases between. Germline V lookup: CDR1 SGHVS, CDR2 FQNEAQ. The CDR3 contains 14 residues. This CDR3 reads CASSLDLIAYEQYF. In DNA, the CDR3 is TGTGCCAGCAGCTTAGACCTAATTGCCTACGAGCAGTACTTC. The variable domain in full, completed from reference TRBV7-8 and TRBJ2-7, reads GAGVSQSPRYKVAKRGQDVALRCDPISGHVSLFWYQQALGQGPEFLTYFQNEAQLDKSGLPSDRFFAERPEGSVSTLKIQRTQQEDSAVYLCASSLDLIAYEQYFGPGTRLTVT.

In regard to this clonotype: Given a much more abundant clone one base away, this may be a read error. The chain uses TRBV19 and TRBJ1-5; possibly TRBD1 for D (5 bases). V was pared by 3 bases and J by 2 bases, with 11 bases between. This CDR3 has 15 residues. Germline V CDR1 and CDR2: LNHDA, SQIVND (reference sequence). The CDR3 DNA follows: TGTGCCAGTAGTATGGGACTCAAGGGCAATCAGCCCCAGCATTTT. Translating gives CASSMGLKGNQPQHF.

This clonotype was seen at least ten times. The rearrangement links TRBV20-1 to TRBJ2-7; D remains ambiguous. CDR1 and CDR2 from the germline V gene are DFQATT and SNEGSKA (reference sequence). The CDR3 totals 12 residues. V lost 6 bases and J 7 bases, leaving 16 bases between the germline ends. CDR3 sequence reads: CSAADGPTEQYF. Written as DNA, the CDR3 is TGCAGTGCGGCCGACGGACCTACGGAGCAGTACTTC.

This clonotype was counted at least ten times. V and J are TRBV7-2 and TRBJ2-7; 13 nucleotides agree with TRBD2. With 4 bases clipped from V and 0 bases from J, the junction kept 0 bases outside the gene matches. Germline CDR1 reads SGHTA; CDR2 reads FQGNSA. The CDR3 is 15 amino acids. The CDR3 sequence: CASSWTSGSSYEQYF. CDR3 coding DNA: TGTGCCAGCAGCTGGACTAGCGGGAGCTCCTACGAGCAGTACTTC.